This is a list of T cell receptor beta chains from one sample in a study of cytomegalovirus exposure and HLA in healthy donors. This table comes from immunoSEQ multiplex PCR, and its TCRdb copy is limited to in-frame clones, with some not included. The data show 200,000 to 250,000 clones, around 80% seen once. The sample consisted of PBMCs. These receptors were obtained from a boy younger than 18 in good health and CMV-seronegative. Each CDR3 is given without its conserved first and last residue.

j_call: TRBJ2-5; v_call: TRBV6-5; cdr3_length: 13; cdr3_aa: ASSYEAGGPQTQY
j_call: TRBJ1-1; v_call: TRBV11-3; cdr3_length: 9; cdr3_aa: ASSSRGYAF
j_call: TRBJ2-5; v_call: TRBV11-1; cdr3_length: 13; cdr3_aa: ASSLGQKDQETQY
j_call: TRBJ2-3; v_call: TRBV27; cdr3_length: 12; cdr3_aa: AGRDTGGADTQY
j_call: TRBJ1-6; v_call: TRBV27; cdr3_length: 11; cdr3_aa: ATQQGSFSPLH
j_call: TRBJ1-4; v_call: TRBV25-1; cdr3_length: 11; cdr3_aa: ASSEYRNEKLF
j_call: TRBJ2-1; v_call: TRBV7-9; cdr3_length: 14; cdr3_aa: ASSRLAGGTPNEQF
j_call: TRBJ2-2; v_call: TRBV7-3; cdr3_length: 13; cdr3_aa: ASSPMAGATGELF
j_call: TRBJ1-2; v_call: TRBV21-1; cdr3_length: 14; cdr3_aa: ASSKDYDRGYYGYT
j_call: TRBJ1-2; v_call: TRBV19; cdr3_length: 16; cdr3_aa: ASSMFSAGEGFGYGYT
j_call: TRBJ2-1; v_call: TRBV19; cdr3_length: 13; cdr3_aa: ATGLEDWSYNEQF
j_call: -; v_call: TRBV13; cdr3_length: 10; cdr3_aa: ASSLLPYEQY
j_call: TRBJ1-1; v_call: TRBV5-5; cdr3_length: 12; cdr3_aa: ASSFGRGSTEAF
j_call: TRBJ1-2; v_call: TRBV25-1; cdr3_length: 13; cdr3_aa: ATQGQGAPPYGYT
j_call: TRBJ2-5; v_call: TRBV21-1; cdr3_length: 14; cdr3_aa: ASSKVRGGSQETQY
j_call: TRBJ2-7; v_call: TRBV6-1; cdr3_length: 9; cdr3_aa: ASSPAYEQY
j_call: TRBJ2-7; v_call: TRBV6-5; cdr3_length: 12; cdr3_aa: ASSYSKLGYEQY
j_call: TRBJ1-2; v_call: TRBV7-2; cdr3_length: 11; cdr3_aa: ASSTRGKRGYT
j_call: TRBJ1-5; v_call: TRBV2; cdr3_length: 13; cdr3_aa: ASSLAGHDNQPQH
j_call: TRBJ1-1; v_call: TRBV9; cdr3_length: 13; cdr3_aa: ASRGQGGRNTEAF
j_call: TRBJ1-2; v_call: TRBV7-9; cdr3_length: 12; cdr3_aa: ASSPRTGGDGYT
j_call: TRBJ1-3; v_call: TRBV13; cdr3_length: 16; cdr3_aa: ASSLPPDRWNSGNTIY
j_call: TRBJ2-3; v_call: TRBV5-1; cdr3_length: 14; cdr3_aa: ASSALAGGLTDTQY
j_call: TRBJ1-1; v_call: TRBV12-5; cdr3_length: 12; cdr3_aa: ASGLVQVDTEAF
j_call: TRBJ1-2; v_call: TRBV5-6; cdr3_length: 13; cdr3_aa: ASSPGTGASYGYT
j_call: TRBJ2-7; v_call: TRBV18; cdr3_length: 9; cdr3_aa: ASSLTDEQY
j_call: TRBJ2-3; v_call: TRBV11-3; cdr3_length: 13; cdr3_aa: ASRLRTGQSDTQY
j_call: TRBJ2-7; v_call: TRBV11-3; cdr3_length: 11; cdr3_aa: ASSFDRDNEQY
j_call: TRBJ2-1; v_call: TRBV5-1; cdr3_length: 15; cdr3_aa: ASSLLLLAGGDNEQF
j_call: TRBJ1-1; v_call: TRBV4-1; cdr3_length: 12; cdr3_aa: ASSQGDRGTEAF
j_call: TRBJ2-5; v_call: TRBV30; cdr3_length: 13; cdr3_aa: AWSVPGLAKETQY